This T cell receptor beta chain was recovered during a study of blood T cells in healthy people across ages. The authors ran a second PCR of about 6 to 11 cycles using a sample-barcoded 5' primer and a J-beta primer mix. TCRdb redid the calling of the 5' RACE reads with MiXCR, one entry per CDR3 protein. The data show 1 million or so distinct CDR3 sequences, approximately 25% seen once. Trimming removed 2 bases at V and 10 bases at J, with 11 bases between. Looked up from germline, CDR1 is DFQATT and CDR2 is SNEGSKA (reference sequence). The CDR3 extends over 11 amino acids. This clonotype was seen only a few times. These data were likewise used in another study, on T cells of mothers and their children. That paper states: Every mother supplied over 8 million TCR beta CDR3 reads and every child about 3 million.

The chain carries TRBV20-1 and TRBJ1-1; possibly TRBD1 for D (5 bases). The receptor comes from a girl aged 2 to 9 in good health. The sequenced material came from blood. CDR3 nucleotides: TGCAGTGCTAGATTAACAGGCAGAGCTTTCTTT. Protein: CSARLTGRAFF.